This T cell receptor (beta chain) derives from a study of blood T cell repertoires in COVID-19. About the study: The United States, Italy and Spain supplied acute and convalescent COVID-19 samples. From T cells, B-cell-depleted T cells, or PBMCs came the material, which was cDNA or gDNA.

In the authors' methods: Amplification from reference gene primers served as the basis for estimated nucleated cell counts. The assay was immunoSEQ multiplex PCR, and TCRdb's table has in-frame clones only and misses some. V, J and clone size are taken as reported in that table, and D and trimming were inferred from the DNA itself. The data show 70,000 to 100,000 clones, over 75% seen once. Germline lookup yields CDR1 MDHEN and CDR2 SYDVKM. After removal of 1 base from V and 5 bases from J, the junction contained 12 bases not matched to a gene. This CDR3 contains 17 residues. This sequence was found in a woman aged 80 or over with acute or convalescent COVID-19. V and J are TRBV28 and TRBJ2-7; TRBD1 agrees at 9 bases. Input material: peripheral blood. CDR3 loop: CASSLFTGGTGLNEQYF. The CDR3, as DNA: TGTGCCAGCAGTTTATTTACCGGAGGGACAGGGTTGAACGAGCAGTACTTC. Complete variable domain (other parts from reference TRBV28 and TRBJ2-7): DVKVTQSSRYLVKRTGEKVFLECVQDMDHENMFWYRQDPGLGLRLIYFSYDVKMKEKGDIPEGYSVSREKKERFSLILESASTNQTSMYLCASSLFTGGTGLNEQYFGPGTRLTVT.